Presented here are 9 T cell receptor beta chains from one specimen sequenced in a study of response to subunit inactivated influenza vaccine. Each CDR3 protein is one row after TCRdb ran MiXCR on the RT-PCR reads. This sample has some 500,000 distinct CDR3 sequences, with over 25% found just once. The material sequenced was CD4+ T cells sorted from PBMCs, taken more than 4 days after vaccination. The receptors derive from a man in his fifties who received an inactivated influenza vaccine.

J is TRBJ2-1 and V is TRBV20-1; D not certain. Germline V lookup: CDR1 DFQATT, CDR2 SNEGSKA (reference sequence). V dropped 3 bases and J dropped 0 bases, with 9 bases sitting between them. The CDR3 sequence is 14 residues long. CDR3 sequence reads: CSASPLSSYNEQFF. CDR3 bases: TGCAGTGCTAGTCCCTTGAGCTCCTACAATGAGCAGTTCTTC.

There are a few counts of this clonotype. J is TRBJ2-7 and V is TRBV5-1; D might be TRBD1 or TRBD2, each matching 5 bases. The CDR3 runs 15 residues. Germline values: CDR1 SGHRS, CDR2 YFSETQ. V lost 0 bases to trimming and J lost 7 bases, with 17 bases between them. DNA of the CDR3: TGCGCCAGCAGCTTGGCCGGGACGGTTGTTGGTGAGCAGTACTTC. Its protein product is CASSLAGTVVGEQYF. Looking up the rest from reference TRBV5-1 and TRBJ2-7 gives the full variable domain: KAGVTQTPRYLIKTRGQQVTLSCSPISGHRSVSWYQQTPGQGLQFLFEYFSETQRNKGNFPGRFSGRQFSNSRSEMNVSTLELGDSALYLCASSLAGTVVGEQYFGPGTRLTVT.

The chain employs TRBV5-1 and TRBJ2-7; D might be TRBD1 (8 bases). CDR1 is SGHRS and CDR2 is YFSETQ in the germline V gene. The V gene lost 0 bases and the J gene lost 3 bases, with 13 bases spanning the gap. The CDR3 contains 15 residues. The CDR3 DNA reads as TGCGCCAGCAGCTTGGGCAACAGGGGGGGCTACGAGCAGTACTTC. This codes for CASSLGNRGGYEQYF.

Only a few counts were recorded for this clonotype. V usage is TRBV7-9 and J usage is TRBJ1-4; D is undetermined. Germline V CDR1 and CDR2: SEHNR, FQNEAQ (reference sequence). CDR3 length: 12 residues. Deletions cut 6 bases from V and 5 bases from J, with 7 bases between. CDR3 residues: CASRDYNEKLFF. The CDR3 nucleotides read TGTGCCAGCAGGGACTACAATGAAAAACTGTTTTTT.

This clonotype showed up just a few times. CDR3 in DNA: TGTGCCAGCAGTTCTAGGACAGGGTGGCCTGGGGCCAACGTCCTGACTTTC. Its protein is CASSSRTGWPGANVLTF. The chain is built from TRBV12-3 or TRBV12-4 and TRBJ2-6; 8 bases agree with TRBD1. The J segment lost 2 bases and the V segment lost 4 bases, leaving 7 bases of the junction unmatched. This CDR3 is built from 17 residues.

V gene TRBV20-1 combines with J gene TRBJ1-6; D gene uncertain. Trimming took off 0 bases at V and 0 bases at J, with 6 bases between the two ends. CDR3 size: 15 residues. Germline values: CDR1 DFQATT, CDR2 SNEGSKA (reference sequence). The CDR3 DNA follows: TGCAGTGCTAGAGAAGGCTACTCCTATAATTCACCCCTCCACTTT. Its protein product is CSAREGYSYNSPLHF.

This rearrangement joins TRBV7-2 to TRBJ2-7, with D tentatively TRBD2 (5 bases). Germline values: CDR1 SGHTA, CDR2 FQGNSA. This CDR3 has 15 residues. V lost 5 bases and J lost 6, with 20 bases in between. In nucleotides, the CDR3 is TGTGCCAGCAGCAGGCCGGGATCGAGAGTAGGCGAGCAGTACTTC. Its translation: CASSRPGSRVGEQYF.

The chain carries TRBV15 and TRBJ2-1, with a tentative D call TRBD2 (5 bases). The ends were cut back, 0 bases at V and 8 bases at J, with 8 bases in the middle. Looked up from germline, CDR1 is LNHNV and CDR2 is YYDKDF (reference sequence). CDR3 size: 13 residues. The CDR3 nucleotides are TGTGCCACCAGCAGAGATTACGGGGATGAGCAGTTCTTC. Its protein is CATSRDYGDEQFF.

CDR3 coding DNA: TGCAGCGTTGCCTACCGCCGGAGCGGGGGGGGAGAGACCCAGTACTTC. Protein: CSVAYRRSGGGETQYF. The genes are TRBV29-1 and TRBJ2-5; TRBD2 matches at 10 bases. CDR3 length equals 16 residues. Germline CDR1 reads SQVTM; CDR2 reads ANQGSEA. The trim removed 4 bases at V and 4 bases at J, leaving 12 bases unmatched.